This T cell receptor beta chain was recorded in a study of T cells after yellow fever vaccination. A 5'RACE template-switching step, the method used to make TCR cDNA, added a universal primer site and UMIs. TCRdb independently ran MiXCR on the 5' RACE reads; one entry per CDR3 protein. This table holds a few hundred thousand distinct CDR3 sequences, more than 5.5% found once. General study results and limits: Reappearing after the booster were most of the clones from primary vaccination (about 95% CD4, approximately 85% CD8).

This clonotype has more than one count but fewer than ten. What it recognizes is unknown. The CDR3 runs 14 residues. From germline, CDR1 is SGHTA and CDR2 FQGNSA. V shed 5 bases and J shed 0 bases, with 9 bases lying between them. The chain uses TRBV7-2 and TRBJ2-3; D may be TRBD2 (5 bases). The sequence was collected from a man aged 25-40 years who received the YFV17D yellow fever vaccine. This sample comprised PBMCs, obtained 5 days after the yellow fever booster vaccination. The CDR3 DNA reads TGTGCCAGCAGCAAACGGACTAGCACAGATACGCAGTATTTT. Its protein product is CASSKRTSTDTQYF. The full variable domain, completed using reference TRBV7-2 and TRBJ2-3, is GAGVSQSPSNKVTEKGKDVELRCDPISGHTALYWYRQSLGQGLEFLIYFQGNSAPDKSGLPSDRFSAERTGGSVSTLTIQRTQQEDSAVYLCASSKRTSTDTQYFGPGTRLTVL.